Sequencing of this TCR beta chain was carried out in a study of T cells after yellow fever vaccination. From germline, CDR1 is SQVTM and CDR2 ANQGSEA. There are 12 residues in the CDR3. The V gene lost 4 bases and the J gene lost 4 bases, with 11 bases spanning the gap. TCRdb processed the 5' RACE reads anew with MiXCR; each CDR3 protein has one entry. The sample has about 320,000 distinct CDR3 sequences, approximately 4% seen once. Study observations and caveats: Weaker, the secondary response had a peak occurring faster, on day 5 versus 15.

This clonotype was picked up many times. What it recognizes is unknown. The clonotype comes from a man aged 18 to 29 who received the YFV17D yellow fever vaccine. Source: PBMCs, taken 15 days after the yellow fever booster vaccination. The chain is built from TRBV29-1 and TRBJ2-7; D unclear. CDR3 coding DNA: TGCAGCGTTGGGCTTGTGCGGTACGAGCAGTACTTC. Protein sequence: CSVGLVRYEQYF.